These T cell receptor beta chains were read from a single sample in a study of OX40 agonist ivuxolimab in advanced cancers. Sequencing was performed with immunoSEQ multiplex PCR; in TCRdb, only in-frame clones are kept and a portion is missing. The data show under 140,000 clones, around 90% seen once. Material: CD4+ or CD8+ T cells sorted from blood, obtained in a trial of the OX40 agonist ivuxolimab. Receptors were obtained from an adult with an advanced solid tumor such as melanoma, head and neck, liver or kidney cancer. Each CDR3 is given with its conserved first and last residue. The D gene is left open where the match is weak. Only part of the rows carry a size: once, few, many, or a class if the clone is expanded.

. | TRBJ2-2 | . | TRBV4-2 | CASSQEGGHTGELFF | TGTGCCAGCAGCCAAGAGGGGGGCCACACCGGGGAGCTGTTTTTT
. | TRBJ1-2 | . | TRBV2 | CASSEVLGSYGYTF | TGTGCCAGCAGTGAGGTATTGGGTAGCTATGGCTACACCTTC
. | TRBJ2-3 | . | TRBV7-2 | CASSFNSFTDTQYF | TGTGCCAGCAGCTTCAACAGCTTCACAGATACGCAGTATTTT
TRBD2 | TRBJ2-1 | . | TRBV7-2 | CASSLTSGSFNEQFF | TGTGCCAGCAGCTTAACTAGCGGGAGTTTCAATGAGCAGTTCTTC
. | TRBJ2-1 | . | TRBV9 | CASSVGANEQFF | TGTGCCAGCAGCGTAGGGGCCAATGAGCAGTTCTTC
TRBD2 | TRBJ2-7 | few | TRBV28 | CASSSPSGRASF | TGTGCCAGCAGTTCCCCTAGCGGGAGGGCGAGTTTC
. | TRBJ1-4 | . | TRBV7-2 | CASSLVKAGQAEKLFF | TGTGCCAGCAGCTTAGTTAAGGCAGGACAAGCGGAAAAACTGTTTTTT
TRBD1 | TRBJ2-7 | . | TRBV5-5 | CASSRDRGEQYF | TGTGCCAGCAGCCGGGACAGGGGCGAGCAGTACTTC
. | TRBJ2-1 | once | TRBV21-1 | CASSPWGGLNEQFF | TGTGCCAGCAGCCCCTGGGGGGGCCTCAATGAGCAGTTCTTC
TRBD1 | TRBJ2-7 | few | TRBV11-2 | CASSLPGQPHEQYF | TGTGCCAGCAGCTTGCCGGGACAGCCACACGAGCAGTACTTC
. | TRBJ2-3 | . | TRBV5-1 | CASSSTTDTQYF | TGCGCCAGCAGCTCTACCACAGATACGCAGTATTTT
. | TRBJ2-1 | . | TRBV7-3 | CASSLQGGQNNEQFF | TGTGCCAGCAGCCTACAGGGAGGACAGAACAATGAGCAGTTCTTC
TRBD1 | TRBJ1-2 | few | TRBV5-4 | CASRERQGWNGYTF | TGTGCCAGCAGGGAGCGACAGGGGTGGAATGGCTACACCTTC
. | TRBJ1-1 | . | TRBV18 | CASSPPGGEGTEAFF | TGTGCCAGCTCACCACCGGGGGGGGAGGGCACTGAAGCTTTCTTT
. | TRBJ2-2 | . | TRBV6-5 | CASSYDRLVSGELFF | TGTGCCAGCAGTTACGATCGACTCGTCTCCGGGGAGCTGTTTTTT
. | TRBJ1-1 | . | TRBV5-4 | CASSFDTTEAFF | TGTGCCAGCAGCTTTGACACGACTGAAGCTTTCTTT
. | TRBJ2-1 | . | TRBV4-1 | CASSQYSYNEQFF | TGCGCCAGCAGCCAGTACTCCTACAATGAGCAGTTCTTC
TRBD2 | TRBJ2-5 | . | TRBV5-1 | CARGLAGKIQETQYF | TGCGCCAGGGGACTAGCGGGGAAGATCCAAGAGACCCAGTACTTC
. | TRBJ1-1 | . | TRBV11-2 | CASSFMTQSAFF | TGTGCCAGCAGCTTCATGACTCAATCAGCTTTCTTT
. | TRBJ2-5 | . | TRBV6-5 | CASSEFPTQETQYF | TGTGCCAGCAGTGAATTCCCCACGCAAGAGACCCAGTACTTC
. | TRBJ1-6 | . | TRBV30 | CAWSGENDSPLHF | TGTGCCTGGTCAGGGGAAAACGATTCACCCCTCCACTTT
. | TRBJ2-7 | . | TRBV5-5 | CASSSHPGTGYEQYF | TGTGCCAGCAGCTCGCATCCCGGGACCGGCTACGAGCAGTACTTC
. | TRBJ2-5 | once | TRBV9 | CASSTPGWGPETQYF | TGTGCCAGCAGCACCCCCGGTTGGGGGCCGGAGACCCAGTACTTC
. | TRBJ2-3 | . | TRBV7-2 | CASSFGGASTDTQYF | TGTGCCAGCAGCTTTGGGGGGGCTAGCACAGATACGCAGTATTTT
. | TRBJ2-5 | . | TRBV10-3 | CAIQGRNQETQYF | TGTGCCATCCAGGGACGGAACCAAGAGACCCAGTACTTC
. | TRBJ2-5 | . | TRBV5-5 | CASSPQPGGLETQYF | TGTGCCAGCAGCCCTCAGCCGGGGGGCCTGGAGACCCAGTACTTC
TRBD1 | TRBJ1-4 | . | TRBV5-1 | CASSARQGGTNEKLFF | TGCGCCAGCAGCGCAAGACAGGGCGGCACTAATGAAAAACTGTTTTTT
. | TRBJ1-5 | . | TRBV5-6 | CASSLSGDASNQPQHF | TGTGCCAGCAGCTTGTCAGGGGATGCGAGCAATCAGCCCCAGCATTTT
. | TRBJ2-1 | . | TRBV9 | CASSVEGRNYNEQFF | TGTGCCAGCAGCGTAGAGGGCAGGAACTACAATGAGCAGTTCTTC
TRBD1 | TRBJ1-2 | . | TRBV7-2 | CASSFDRVAGYTF | TGTGCCAGCAGCTTCGACAGGGTTGCTGGCTACACCTTC
. | TRBJ2-3 | . | TRBV11-2 | CASSLGAADTQYF | TGTGCCAGCAGCTTAGGGGCGGCAGATACGCAGTATTTT
. | TRBJ2-7 | . | TRBV15 | CATSRDPAGTIEQYF | TGTGCCACCAGCAGAGACCCAGCCGGGACCATCGAGCAGTACTTC
. | TRBJ1-3 | . | TRBV29-1 | CSVETGGSGNTIYF | TGCAGCGTTGAAACAGGAGGATCTGGAAACACCATATATTTT
. | TRBJ1-6 | . | TRBV6-5 | CASSYGFSYNSPLHF | TGTGCCAGCAGTTACGGTTTCTCCTATAATTCACCCCTCCACTTT
. | TRBJ2-3 | . | TRBV28 | CASSSPTDTQYF | TGTGCCAGCAGTTCCCCCACAGATACGCAGTATTTT
TRBD1 | TRBJ2-7 | . | TRBV4-3 | CASSPETGVSEQYF | TGCGCCAGCAGCCCCGAGACAGGGGTTTCCGAGCAGTACTTC
. | TRBJ1-4 | . | TRBV18 | CASSPVTAEEKLFF | TGTGCCAGCTCACCTGTTACAGCGGAGGAAAAACTGTTTTTT
. | TRBJ1-1 | . | TRBV9 | CASSTGQNKNTEAFF | TGTGCCAGCAGCACAGGACAGAACAAGAACACTGAAGCTTTCTTT
. | TRBJ2-1 | . | TRBV6-6 | CASSLLANEQFF | TGTGCCAGCAGTCTTCTAGCGAACGAGCAGTTCTTC
. | TRBJ2-5 | . | TRBV19 | CASNQGRETQYF | TGTGCCAGTAACCAAGGCCGGGAGACCCAGTACTTC
. | TRBJ2-7 | . | TRBV29-1 | CSVEDRSYEQYF | TGCAGCGTTGAAGATCGGTCCTACGAGCAGTACTTC
TRBD1 | TRBJ2-7 | . | TRBV19 | CASSSRGNYEQYF | TGTGCCAGTAGTAGCAGGGGGAACTACGAGCAGTACTTC
. | TRBJ2-7 | once | TRBV28 | CASRNRGSYEQYF | TGTGCCAGCAGAAATAGGGGCTCCTACGAGCAGTACTTC
. | TRBJ1-3 | . | TRBV7-9 | CASSLPGQFTGNTIYF | TGTGCCAGCAGCCTCCCCGGACAGTTCACCGGAAACACCATATATTTT
. | TRBJ2-5 | many | TRBV11-2 | CASTYYRRAADQETQYF | TGTGCCAGCACCTATTACCGTCGGGCGGCGGACCAAGAGACCCAGTACTTC
TRBD2 | TRBJ2-2 | . | TRBV7-7 | CASSLGLAGAGELFF | TGTGCTAGCAGCTTAGGGCTAGCGGGGGCCGGGGAGCTGTTTTTT
. | TRBJ2-1 | . | TRBV5-6 | CASSLKAYAGNEQFF | TGTGCCAGCAGCTTGAAGGCCTATGCCGGCAATGAGCAGTTCTTC
. | TRBJ2-5 | . | TRBV15 | CATSRAGQGQETQYF | TGTGCCACCAGCAGAGCTGGGCAGGGGCAAGAGACCCAGTACTTC
. | TRBJ1-1 | . | TRBV7-9 | CASSLLAVNTEAFF | TGTGCCAGCAGCTTATTGGCAGTGAACACTGAAGCTTTCTTT
. | TRBJ2-7 | . | TRBV27 | CASRTTRGSYEQYF | TGTGCCAGCAGAACTACTCGGGGGTCCTACGAGCAGTACTTC
. | TRBJ2-1 | . | TRBV21-1 | CASSKPGTSRYNEQFF | TGTGCCAGCAGCAAACCCGGGACTAGCAGATACAATGAGCAGTTCTTC
. | TRBJ2-1 | . | TRBV30 | CAWTGNSYNEQFF | TGTGCCTGGACGGGGAACTCCTACAATGAGCAGTTCTTC
. | TRBJ1-1 | . | TRBV20-1 | CSARVGERAFF | TGCAGTGCTAGAGTTGGGGAAAGGGCTTTCTTT
TRBD2 | TRBJ2-1 | . | TRBV7-3 | CASTPGGGNNEQFF | TGTGCCAGCACCCCGGGGGGAGGAAACAATGAGCAGTTCTTC
. | TRBJ1-5 | once | TRBV10-3 | CAISDSDRGNQPQHF | TGTGCCATCAGTGACTCGGACAGAGGCAATCAGCCCCAGCATTTT
TRBD1 | TRBJ2-5 | . | TRBV19 | CASSVRPGQGQETQYF | TGTGCCAGTAGTGTCCGTCCGGGACAGGGCCAAGAGACCCAGTACTTC
. | TRBJ2-7 | . | TRBV28 | CASRMSGEGEQYF | TGTGCCAGCAGGATGTCGGGGGAAGGCGAGCAGTACTTC
. | TRBJ1-1 | . | TRBV11-3 | CASSLSGVNTEAFF | TGTGCCAGCAGCCTAAGTGGGGTAAACACTGAAGCTTTCTTT
. | TRBJ1-1 | few | TRBV18 | CASSPQGGTEAFF | TGTGCCAGCTCACCCCAGGGTGGAACTGAAGCTTTCTTT
TRBD1 | TRBJ1-1 | . | TRBV5-4 | CASSRQGPNTEAFF | TGTGCCAGCAGCCGACAGGGACCGAACACTGAAGCTTTCTTT